This TCR beta chain was recorded in a study of blood T cell repertoires in COVID-19 (dated by TCRdb to 2018 to 2021). For the wider study: Collaborator samples came from the United States, Italy and Spain and covered acute and convalescent phases of COVID-19. Samples came from the ongoing ImmuneRACE study (first 160 participants) plus 1,254 subjects from 6 global collaborators. The repertoires were made available in a free public database intended to serve as a resource for research on the immune response to SARS-CoV-2. Where available, HLA class I and class II types were taken from metadata supplied by the sample provider and were not determined by assay-based typing. The material from the prospective study consisted of cDNA or gDNA derived from T cells, B-cell-depleted T cells, or PBMCs. The sample metadata nearly always contained a de-identified subject ID, COVID-19 status, age in years and sex. Subjects who had been exposed to COVID-19, were actively infected with it, or had recovered from it provided the deeply sampled blood TCRbeta repertoires that made up the dataset.

Per the germline V gene (reference sequence), MNHEY is the CDR1 and SMNVEV is the CDR2. Compared with germline, V lacks 8 bases and J lacks 10 bases; bases without a gene match: 9. Measured from the cysteine to the phenylalanine, the CDR3 is 12 residues long. The only DNA kept is the CDR3, 36 bases in frame from the first base. Worth noting for this clone: The target of this receptor is not known. No base quality information exists; no much larger clone differs at one position.

Overall study results and their limits: The quantity of clinical and demographic metadata differed by source and by participant and was supplied without curation.

Whole blood was collected in K2EDTA tubes by collaborating institutions according to the institutions' own protocols. For TCRbeta analysis, collaborators shipped samples as frozen whole blood, isolated PBMCs, or DNA extracted from either of those sample types. The immunoSEQ Assay, a bias-controlled multiplex PCR, was used to amplify TCRbeta CDR3 regions from genomic DNA. The authors' pipeline ran thus. Within the assay, amplification of reference gene primers was used to estimate how many nucleated cells each sample contained. Sequence reads were collapsed and filtered to measure the absolute abundance of every unique TCRbeta CDR3 rearrangement. For each sample, productive Simpson clonality was calculated by taking the square root of Simpson's diversity index across productive rearrangements. The table comes from immuneACCESS by way of TCRdb, which keeps in-frame sequences with V and J called. Part of the clones is missing from these tables; in studies checked, under half for an unresolved V gene and the rest for unknown reasons. V and J calls and clone size are as listed in that table; D and trimming were resolved from the DNA. The sample table shows more than 200,000 clones, and roughly 88% are seen once. The ten largest account for roughly 30% of the sample.

This TCR was sampled from a man aged 35-49 years with acute or convalescent COVID-19. Specimen: peripheral blood. The chain is encoded by TRBV27 joined to TRBJ1-1; TRBD1 agrees with 8 junctional bases. The CDR3 is CASPGQGGRAFF. The nucleotides read TGTGCCAGCCCTGGACAGGGCGGAAGAGCTTTCTTT.